The 3 T cell receptor beta chains given below trace back to one sample, sequenced in a study of OX40 agonist ivuxolimab in advanced cancers. The repertoire was sequenced with immunoSEQ multiplex PCR; TCRdb's copy has only in-frame clones and lacks some. The table includes some 30,000 clones, roughly 68% detected once. The sample consisted of CD4+ or CD8+ T cells sorted from blood, taken in a trial of the OX40 agonist ivuxolimab. The receptor set was obtained from an adult with an advanced solid tumor such as melanoma, head and neck, liver or kidney cancer.

A few counts support this clone. The genes are TRBV14 and TRBJ2-2; maybe TRBD2 (5 bases). Trimming removed 1 base at V and 6 bases at J, with 12 bases between. The V gene's germline CDR1 is SGHDN and CDR2 FVKESK. The CDR3 runs to 15 residues. In nucleotides, the CDR3 is TGTGCCAGCAGCCAAGGGTTCCTCGGGGCCGGGGAGCTGTTTTTT. The encoded protein is CASSQGFLGAGELFF. Full variable domain (remainder filled in from reference TRBV14 and TRBJ2-2): EAGVTQFPSHSVIEKGQTVTLRCDPISGHDNLYWYRRVMGKEIKFLLHFVKESKQDESGMPNNRFLAERTGGTYSTLKVQPAELEDSGVYFCASSQGFLGAGELFFGEGSRLTVL.

The V and J genes are TRBV7-2 and TRBJ1-1; no definite D call. V lost 6 bases to trimming and J lost 0 bases, with 8 bases between them. Germline loops: CDR1 SGHTA, CDR2 FQGNSA. This CDR3 has 13 residues. This CDR3 is CASSAVLNTEAFF. CDR3 DNA: TGTGCCAGCAGTGCGGTCTTGAACACTGAAGCTTTCTTT.

The rearrangement links TRBV12-5 to TRBJ2-1; D not resolved. This CDR3 comprises 12 residues. The V gene lost 1 base and the J gene lost 3 bases, with 1 base spanning the gap. Germline assignment: CDR1 LGHNT and CDR2 FRNRAP. Here the CDR3 reads CASGLGYNEQFF. For the CDR3, the DNA is TGTGCTAGTGGTTTGGGCTACAATGAGCAGTTCTTC.